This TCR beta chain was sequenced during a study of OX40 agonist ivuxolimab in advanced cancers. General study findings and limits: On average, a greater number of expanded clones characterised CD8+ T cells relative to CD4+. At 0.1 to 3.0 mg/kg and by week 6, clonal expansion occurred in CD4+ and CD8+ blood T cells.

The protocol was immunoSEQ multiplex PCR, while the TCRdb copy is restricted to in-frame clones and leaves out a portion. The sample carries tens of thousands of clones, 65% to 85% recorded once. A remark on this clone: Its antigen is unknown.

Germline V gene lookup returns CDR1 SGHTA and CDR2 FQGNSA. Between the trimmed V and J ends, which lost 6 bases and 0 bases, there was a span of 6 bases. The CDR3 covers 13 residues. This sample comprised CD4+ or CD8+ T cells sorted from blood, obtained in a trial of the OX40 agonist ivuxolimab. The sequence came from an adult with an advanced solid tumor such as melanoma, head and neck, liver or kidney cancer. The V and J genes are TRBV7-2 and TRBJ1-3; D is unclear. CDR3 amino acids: CASREASGNTIYF. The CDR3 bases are TGTGCCAGCAGGGAGGCCTCTGGAAACACCATATATTTT.